This T cell receptor (beta chain) was identified in a study of T cell responses to AZD1222 COVID-19 vaccine. Study outcomes and limitations: Among those given AZD1222, only five or six were seropositive at baseline. With dominance at 160-218 and 743-854, vaccine-associated CD4 TCRs spanned spike. Repertoires were obtained solely post-peak T cell response.

Comments on this clone: The antigen is unknown.

The protocol was immunoSEQ multiplex PCR, while the TCRdb copy is restricted to in-frame clones and leaves out a portion. This table has about 120,000 clones, roughly 88% appearing once. CDR1 and CDR2 from the germline V gene are MNHEY and SMNVEV (reference sequence). The CDR3 has 15 amino acids. V dropped 6 bases and J dropped 1; count of bases not matched to a gene: 6. This rearrangement joins TRBV27 to TRBJ1-5; 7 nucleotides align to TRBD1. This receptor was identified in an adult in good health. Here the sequenced sample was peripheral blood, taken on day 0 of AZD1222 vaccination. DNA of the CDR3: TGTGCCAGCAGCTCGACAGGGTACAGCAATCAGCCCCAGCATTTT. It specifies CASSSTGYSNQPQHF.